This T cell receptor (beta chain) was identified during a study of blood T cells in healthy people across ages. Details on this clonotype: The junction does not match germline at one end; this may be a read error.

For the second PCR, which ran for 7 to 11 cycles, a sample-barcoded 5' primer and a J-beta primer mix were used. From the 5' RACE reads, TCRdb called clonotypes with MiXCR, one entry per CDR3 protein. This sample yields just under 900,000 distinct CDR3 sequences, of which 29% are seen a single time; roughly a sixth belongs to the top ten. The TCR was taken from a woman older than 75 in good health. Sequencing was done on a sample of blood.

CDR3 bases: TGTGCCAGCAGCCCAGGGACACCGCTTAGCACAGGTACGCAGTATTTT. Amino acid sequence: CASSPGTPLSTGTQYF. V and J are TRBV7-2 and TRBJ2-3; possibly TRBD1 for D (6 bases). Germline V CDR1 and CDR2: SGHTA, FQGNSA. CDR3 length equals 16 residues.